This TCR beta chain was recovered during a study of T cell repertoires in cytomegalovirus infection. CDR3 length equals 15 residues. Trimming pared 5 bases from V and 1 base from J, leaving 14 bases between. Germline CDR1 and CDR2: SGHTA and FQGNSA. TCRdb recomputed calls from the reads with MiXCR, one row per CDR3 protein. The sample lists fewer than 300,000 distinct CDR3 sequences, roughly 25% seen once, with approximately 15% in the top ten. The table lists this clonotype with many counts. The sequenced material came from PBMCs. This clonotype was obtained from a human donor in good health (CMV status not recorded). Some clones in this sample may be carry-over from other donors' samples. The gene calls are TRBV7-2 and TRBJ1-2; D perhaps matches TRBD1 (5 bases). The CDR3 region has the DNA TGTGCCAGCAGCCCGGATCTCAGGGTTAACTATGGCTACACCTTC. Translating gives CASSPDLRVNYGYTF. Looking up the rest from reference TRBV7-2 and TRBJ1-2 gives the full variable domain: GAGVSQSPSNKVTEKGKDVELRCDPISGHTALYWYRQSLGQGLEFLIYFQGNSAPDKSGLPSDRFSAERTGGSVSTLTIQRTQQEDSAVYLCASSPDLRVNYGYTFGSGTRLTVV.